This TCR beta chain stems from a study of blood T cell repertoires in COVID-19. Looking at the study overall: Sample material is recorded as cDNA or gDNA derived from T cells, B-cell-depleted T cells, or PBMCs.

The CDR3 loop spans 16 amino acids. Trimming left V 2 bases short and J 4 bases short, with 15 bases between. Germline CDR1 reads MNHNS; CDR2 reads SASEGT. In the original workflow: Amplifying reference gene primers gave estimates of nucleated cell counts. TCRdb's table, derived via immunoSEQ multiplex PCR, lists solely in-frame clones and lacks some. That table is the source of V, J and clone size, and D and trimming were worked out from the DNA. This sample has about 270,000 clones, with about four fifths found just once. Material for sequencing was peripheral blood. The V gene is TRBV6-1, the J gene TRBJ1-5, with D perhaps matching TRBD1 (5 bases). The sequence derives from a woman aged 55-70 years with active or convalescent COVID-19. The DNA for the CDR3 is TGTGCCAGCAGTGAATCAAAGGGGCGGGGGAATCAGCCCCAGCATTTT. This encodes CASSESKGRGNQPQHF.